This T cell receptor beta chain stems from a study of shared clonotypes between healthy human individuals (dated by TCRdb to the early 2020s). Regarding the research as a whole: The cohort included a few men and a couple of women between 18 and 49 years of age. Per donor, leukapheresis produced somewhere between about 0.85 and 8.9 billion PBMCs. Blood TCR repertoires of about 5 healthy adults were deeply sequenced to estimate repertoire size and the extent of clonotype sharing between individuals. For each donor, CD4 naive and CD4 memory were each given three plates, CD8 naive was given two plates, and CD8 memory was given one plate. Libraries were prepared and TCR repertoires were sequenced by different laboratories using diverse techniques, in order to increase sequencing depth and limit assay-specific biases.

In regard to this clone: It lacks a known antigen. No much larger clonotype is one base removed from it; base qualities were not supplied. Other DNA sequences from this sample encode an identical CDR3 as well.

Via the germline V gene (reference sequence), CDR1 is MNHEY and CDR2 SMNVEV. Taken from cysteine to phenylalanine, the CDR3 has 13 residues. Kept here is only the CDR3 DNA, which spans 39 bases and is read in frame from base 1. The trim is 5 bases for V and 2 bases for J, with a gap of 9 bases between the germline ends. Donors were healthy HIV-negative adults with no recently reported acute infections or vaccinations. Every donor was a Caucasian adult living in Nashville, Tennessee, USA. Magnetic negative selection was used to enrich CD4+ T cells, after which naive cells were positively selected on CD45RA and the negative fraction became the memory subset. Blood was obtained by leukapheresis, after which PBMCs were separated by Ficoll-Histopaque density gradient centrifugation and cryopreserved in liquid nitrogen vapor phase. Analytical flow cytometry was used to check the purity and quantity of every magnetically sorted T cell population. Each sorted fraction had its genomic DNA isolated and then quantified by UV absorbance on a Nanodrop 2000c.

General study outcomes and caveats: Because the study included a small number of donors, the genetic and exposure-history diversity represented was limited. Even with the large sequencing depth, rarefaction of the sorted-subset datasets indicated that sequencing was incomplete. Naive subsets generally had larger estimated clonotype richness than memory subsets did. Sampling was restricted to blood, and TCR repertoires in tissue are likely to differ from TCR repertoires in blood. Approximately 4.8% of naive CD4, roughly 3.6% of naive CD8, about 2.4% of memory CD4, and 0.4% of memory CD8 clonotypes were shared across a handful of donors. Pairwise subsampling led to the expectation that sequencing depth would affect the degree of clonotype sharing among donors. Compared with non-shared clonotypes, clonotypes shared by all four sorted-subset donors had higher generation probabilities.

Using the deep immunoSEQ assay, multiplex PCR amplified TCR CDR3 regions from genomic DNA. For each cell subset, the extracted genomic DNA was distributed evenly across all wells of several immunoSEQ 96-well plates, and each plate served as one replicate. For sorted subsets, around 0.2 ug of genomic DNA, equivalent to around 29,000 T cell genomes, went into each replicate PCR. The purified libraries were quantified using a Qubit 3.0 fluorometer, sized with a Bioanalyzer 2100, and then quantified again using the KAPA Library Quantification kit. A separate single-read 150-cycle Illumina NextSeq 550 flow cell was used to sequence each immunoSEQ 96-well plate. As for how the authors treated the data: Because the immunoSEQ output held only junctional sequences and lacked quality scores, the filtering could not match the filtering applied to full-length reads. To assign V/J genes and CDR3, sequences were annotated against IMGT germline references using PyIR, a Python wrapper for IgBLAST v1.9. Any read was removed if the V/J assignment was weak (E-value above 1e-6), the CDR3 was missing, or the read contained stop codons, out-of-frame junctions, or ambiguous translated residues. V3J clonotypes were defined as sequences sharing the same inferred V gene, J gene, and CDR3 amino acid sequence. Percentage overlap between repertoires was computed as shared unique clonotypes divided by the size of the smaller repertoire. RTK rarefaction, the Chao1 estimator, and Recon v2.1 estimates of unobserved clonotypes were used to assess repertoire richness. OLGA was used to compute generation probabilities for all TCRbeta clonotypes that the gDNA method yielded from a handful of donors. This immuneACCESS table, as held by TCRdb, lists in-frame sequences with V and J called but not all clones. Of the missing ones, under half trace to an unresolved V gene in checked studies; the others have no known cause. V, J and clone size derive from that table, while D and trimming were established from the DNA sequence. Recorded for this sample are a few million clones; more than 90% of them occurred a single time. 0.11% to 0.15% of the sample is taken by the ten largest.

The sample comprised naive CD4+ T cells sorted from blood. Taken with the paper, the label for cell subset or site translates to: CD45RA+ positively selected. The V and J segments used are TRBV27 and TRBJ1-1; matching of 6 bases hints at TRBD1 as the D gene. The receptor's source is a man aged 18 to 35 in good health. The CDR3 corresponds to CASSLQGNTEAFF. In nucleotide form, the sequence is TGTGCCAGCAGTCTACAGGGTAACACTGAAGCTTTCTTT.